What follows is one T cell receptor (beta chain) and its context. This clone was recorded once. Its antigen remains unidentified. Per-base qualities were not stored, and no clone one base away is much larger. This record comes from a study of monozygotic twins with cystic fibrosis (dated by TCRdb to the early 2020s). For context, the study as a whole: Barcoded libraries were prepared from three micrograms of fragmented DNA with about 15 PCR cycles. To gauge how much genetics shapes V and J gene usage, the researchers compared TCR beta repertoires both within and across 16 monozygotic twin pairs who have cystic fibrosis. Made up mostly of children and adolescents, the cohort included ten female and six male twin pairs ranging in age from about 2.0 to 36.4 years, with a median of roughly 9.1 years. On the day of blood sampling, twins were ranked among 980 or so cohort participants for weight-for-height and for FEVPerc (FEV1 disease centile). Data for three of the twin pairs had previously been reported in another context.

Following the manufacturer's instructions, the researchers used the immunoSEQ immune profiling system to amplify TCR beta CDR3 regions via multiplex PCR. Sequencing was performed on an Illumina NextSeq system. The authors' pipeline ran thus. Sequence data were processed on the immunoSEQ Analyzer platform, and clonality was computed as the square root of Simpson's index of productive rearrangements. Similarity in V and J usage was measured by Jensen-Shannon distance, and OLGA was used to compute CDR3 generation probabilities. The immuneACCESS database (August 2020) and VDJdb (December 2020) were searched for shared CDR3 sequences. What TCRdb holds here is the immuneACCESS table cut down to in-frame rearrangements. Part of the clones is not present; checked against another copy, under half of the missing clones reflect an unresolved V gene, and the others are unexplained. That table gives V, J and clone size, and the DNA gave D and trimming. A total of thousands of clones appear in this sample, approximately 96% of them only once. The ten largest clones capture roughly 3% of the sample.

The trim is 5 bases for V and 5 bases for J, with a gap of 7 bases between the germline ends. The CDR3 runs 12 amino acids, cysteine and phenylalanine included. The DNA shown is the 36-base CDR3, in frame from base 1. CDR1 SGHAT and CDR2 FQDESV are derived from the germline V gene (reference sequence). The paper's findings and limits, for the study overall: In 13 of 16 pairs, V gene usage most closely resembled the co-twin's, and the same held for J usage in 8 of 16 pairs, a pattern suggesting genetic constraints. Simpson clonality was found to be generally low (median approximately 0.009), suggesting a naive-dominated repertoire, although higher clonality was observed in the most severely affected patients. The cohort was small, and the number of shared CDR3s showed no association with age, concordance or disease severity. Sharing of nucleotide-identical clonotypes was significantly greater within monozygotic CF twin pairs than between unrelated CF individuals (P = 0.000026, Mann-Whitney).

The twin pairs came from the European Cystic Fibrosis Twin and Sibling Study Cohort, which recruited patients from roughly 160 CF clinics across 14 European countries. Zygosity and CFTR genotype were verified in-house, and zygosity was tested by multiplex PCR of nine short tandem repeat loci. Each twin gave a peripheral blood sample, and clinical parameters were documented on that same day of blood sampling. Phenol/chloroform extraction was used to isolate genomic DNA from peripheral blood cells, and the DNA was then kept in TE buffer at 4 degrees C. Sequencing used blood. The sequence is built from TRBV11-1 and TRBJ2-1, with no reliable assignment of the D segment. The receptor was isolated from a boy aged 2 to 10 with cystic fibrosis. The sequenced DNA is TGTGCCAGCAGCCTTCTACACAATGAGCAGTTCTTC. Its amino acids are CASSLLHNEQFF.